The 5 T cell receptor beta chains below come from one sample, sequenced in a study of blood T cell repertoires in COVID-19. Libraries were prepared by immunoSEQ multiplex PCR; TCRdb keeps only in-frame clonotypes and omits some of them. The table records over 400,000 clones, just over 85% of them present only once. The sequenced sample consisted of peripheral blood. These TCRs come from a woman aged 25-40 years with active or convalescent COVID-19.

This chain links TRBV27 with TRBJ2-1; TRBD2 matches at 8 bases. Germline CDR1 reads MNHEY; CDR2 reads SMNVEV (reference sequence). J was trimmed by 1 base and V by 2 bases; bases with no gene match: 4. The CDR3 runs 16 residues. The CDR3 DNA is TGTGCCAGCAGTTTAAGTCGGGAGGGGTCCTACAATGAGCAGTTCTTC. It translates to CASSLSREGSYNEQFF.

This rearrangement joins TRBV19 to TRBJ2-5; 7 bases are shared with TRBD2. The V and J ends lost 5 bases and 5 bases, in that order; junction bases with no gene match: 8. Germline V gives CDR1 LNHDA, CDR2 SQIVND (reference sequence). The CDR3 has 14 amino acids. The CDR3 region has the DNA TGTGCCAGTAGTCCCCAAGGGCGGGGGGAGACCCAGTACTTC. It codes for CASSPQGRGETQYF.

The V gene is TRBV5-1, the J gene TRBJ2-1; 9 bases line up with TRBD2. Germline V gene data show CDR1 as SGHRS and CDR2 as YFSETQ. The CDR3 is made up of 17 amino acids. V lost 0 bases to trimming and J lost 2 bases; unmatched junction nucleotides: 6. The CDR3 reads CASSLGPSGTTYNEQFF. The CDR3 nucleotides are TGCGCCAGCAGCTTGGGTCCTAGCGGGACGACCTACAATGAGCAGTTCTTC.

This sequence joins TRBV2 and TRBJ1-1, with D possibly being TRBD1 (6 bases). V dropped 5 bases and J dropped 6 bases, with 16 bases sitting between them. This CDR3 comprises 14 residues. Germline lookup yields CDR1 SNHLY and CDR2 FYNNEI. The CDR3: CASSRDNAGPEAFF. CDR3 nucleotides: TGTGCCAGCAGTCGGGACAACGCGGGCCCTGAAGCTTTCTTT. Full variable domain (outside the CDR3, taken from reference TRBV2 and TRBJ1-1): EPEVTQTPSHQVTQMGQEVILRCVPISNHLYFYWYRQILGQKVEFLVSFYNNEISEKSEIFDDQFSVERPDGSNFTLKIRSTKLEDSAMYFCASSRDNAGPEAFFGQGTRLTVV.

The CDR3 DNA sequence: TGTGCCAGCAGTTTATCGACTCGGGGGGAGACCCAGTACTTC. This sequence encodes CASSLSTRGETQYF. The chain links TRBV27 to TRBJ2-5; tentative D call: TRBD2 (6 bases). The germline CDR1 and CDR2 sequences are MNHEY and SMNVEV (reference sequence). This CDR3 has 14 residues. Trimming removed 0 bases from V and 5 bases from J, with 10 bases in between.